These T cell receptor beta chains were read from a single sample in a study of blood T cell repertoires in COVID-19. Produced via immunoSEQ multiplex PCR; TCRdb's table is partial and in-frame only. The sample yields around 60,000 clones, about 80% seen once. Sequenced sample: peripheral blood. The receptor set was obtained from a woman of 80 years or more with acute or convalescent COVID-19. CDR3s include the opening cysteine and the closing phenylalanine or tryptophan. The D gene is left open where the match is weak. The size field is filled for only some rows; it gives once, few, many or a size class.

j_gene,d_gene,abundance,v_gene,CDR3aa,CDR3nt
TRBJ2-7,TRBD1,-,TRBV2,CASSDLGTGTYEQYF,TGTGCCAGCAGTGATCTGGGGACAGGGACCTACGAGCAGTACTTC
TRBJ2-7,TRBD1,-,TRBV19,CASITIRDRISYEQYF,TGTGCCAGTATCACAATACGGGACAGAATCTCCTACGAGCAGTACTTC
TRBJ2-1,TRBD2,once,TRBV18,CASSPSLAGSSYNEQFF,TGTGCCAGCTCACCAAGCCTAGCGGGTTCCTCCTACAATGAGCAGTTCTTC
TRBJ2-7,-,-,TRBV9,CASSVEGGAYEQYF,TGTGCCAGCAGCGTAGAGGGGGGGGCCTACGAGCAGTACTTC
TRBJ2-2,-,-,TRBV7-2,CASSLFPPVTGVNTGELFF,TGTGCCAGCAGCTTATTTCCCCCTGTGACAGGCGTTAACACCGGGGAGCTGTTTTTT
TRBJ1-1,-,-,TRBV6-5,CASTFSPGNTEAFF,TGTGCCAGCACCTTCTCCCCGGGGAACACTGAAGCTTTCTTT
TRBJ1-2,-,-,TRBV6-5,CASTPTGFDYGYTF,TGTGCCAGCACCCCGACAGGATTCGACTATGGCTACACCTTC
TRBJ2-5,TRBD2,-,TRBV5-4,CASSYLAGGETQYF,TGTGCCAGCAGCTACCTAGCGGGGGGGGAGACCCAGTACTTC
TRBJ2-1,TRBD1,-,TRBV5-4,CASSKRTGDYNEQFF,TGTGCCAGCAGCAAGAGGACAGGGGACTACAATGAGCAGTTCTTC
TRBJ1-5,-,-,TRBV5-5,CASSSAGGNQPQHF,TGTGCCAGCAGTTCCGCAGGGGGCAATCAGCCCCAGCATTTT
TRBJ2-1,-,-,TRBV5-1,CASSVQTGTQYNEQFF,TGCGCCAGCAGCGTACAAACCGGGACTCAATACAATGAGCAGTTCTTC
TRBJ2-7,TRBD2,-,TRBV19,CASSGTVSYEQYF,TGTGCCAGCAGCGGGACGGTATCCTACGAGCAGTACTTC
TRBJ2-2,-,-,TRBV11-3,CASRSDTNTGELFF,TGTGCCAGCAGATCTGACACCAACACCGGGGAGCTGTTTTTT
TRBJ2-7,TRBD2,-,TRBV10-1,CASSGTSGRSSYEQYF,TGCGCCAGCAGTGGGACTAGCGGGAGGAGCTCCTACGAGCAGTACTTC
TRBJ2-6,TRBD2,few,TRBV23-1,CASSQEKEAGGPGWANVLTF,TGCGCCAGCAGTCAAGAGAAAGAAGCGGGAGGGCCCGGCTGGGCCAACGTCCTGACTTTC